A single sample gave rise to the 18 T cell receptor beta chains below, sequenced in a study of blood T cell repertoires in COVID-19. Only in-frame clones appear in the TCRdb table, and some are missing; sequencing was by immunoSEQ multiplex PCR. The sample includes about 240,000 clones, over 80% seen only once; the top ten take 1.9%. The sequencing input was peripheral blood. The receptors here all came from a man aged 25-45 years who had recovered from COVID-19.

The V gene is TRBV11-2, the J gene TRBJ1-5, with D unclear. From germline, CDR1 is SGHAT and CDR2 FQNNGV. V dropped 6 bases and J dropped 5 bases, with 11 bases sitting between them. There are 13 residues in the CDR3. The CDR3 DNA reads TGTGCCAGCAGTACGGCGACTGATCAGCCCCAGCATTTT. It specifies CASSTATDQPQHF.

This chain's CDR3 is CASSPIRTGLYTYNEQFF. CDR3 DNA: TGTGCCAGCAGCCCGATTAGGACAGGCTTATATACGTACAATGAGCAGTTCTTC. The chain carries TRBV3-1 (or the pseudogene TRBV3-2) and TRBJ2-1; 7 positions agree with TRBD1. CDR1 and CDR2 (germline): LGHDT, YNNKEL (reference sequence). The CDR3 covers 18 residues. Trimming took 4 bases from V and 4 from J; bases not matched to a gene: 16.

This chain uses TRBV9 with TRBJ1-1; a possible D gene is TRBD1 (5 bases). Germline-derived CDR1 and CDR2 are SGDLS and YYNGEE. V was cut by 1 base and J by 8 bases, with 9 bases left in between. CDR3 length equals 12 residues. The CDR3, as DNA: TGTGCCAGCAGCGTATACGCAGGGGAAGCTTTCTTT. This sequence encodes CASSVYAGEAFF.

This sequence joins TRBV2 and TRBJ2-3, with unresolved D. Trimming removed 2 bases at V and 6 bases at J, with 6 bases between. The CDR3 is 12 residues long. Germline V gene data show CDR1 as SNHLY and CDR2 as FYNNEI. Here the CDR3 DNA reads TGTGCCAGCAGTGAACGGCGGGATACGCAGTATTTT. Its translation is CASSERRDTQYF.

The chain is built from TRBV7-9 and TRBJ1-1, with 8 bases lining up with TRBD1. The V segment lost 6 bases and the J segment 0 bases; nucleotides outside the gene matches: 12. Germline CDR1 SEHNR, CDR2 FQNEAQ (reference sequence). The CDR3 length is 17 residues. CDR3 DNA: TGTGCCAGCAGACGTCGGTGGGACAGGTACATGAACACTGAAGCTTTCTTT. Protein product: CASRRRWDRYMNTEAFF.

This clone has just one count. This chain uses TRBV27 with TRBJ1-1; 9 nucleotides align to TRBD1. V gave up 6 bases and J gave up 0 bases; unmatched junction bases: 11. Germline CDR1 and CDR2: MNHEY and SMNVEV (reference sequence). The length of the CDR3 is 17 residues. CDR3 sequence: CASRPGQGTGVNTEAFF. CDR3 DNA: TGTGCCAGCAGGCCGGGACAGGGAACCGGAGTGAACACTGAAGCTTTCTTT.

The CDR3 here is CASSIDTSHSYNEQFF. The CDR3 nucleotides read TGTGCCAGTAGTATAGACACTAGCCATTCCTACAATGAGCAGTTCTTC. V is TRBV19 and J is TRBJ2-1; D possibly corresponds to TRBD2 (6 bases). The germline gives CDR1 LNHDA, CDR2 SQIVND (reference sequence). V gave up 0 bases and J gave up 1 base, with 10 bases separating them. CDR3 size: 16 residues.

This clone was detected only a few times. This sequence joins TRBV4-2 and TRBJ1-2; the match to TRBD1 covers 12 bases. The CDR3 contains 16 residues. J lost 4 bases, V lost 5 bases, and 8 bases had no gene match. Looked up from germline, CDR1 is LGHNA and CDR2 is YNFKEQ. CDR3 in amino acids: CASSFPGQGAIYGYTF. CDR3 DNA sequence: TGTGCCAGCAGCTTTCCGGGACAGGGGGCGATCTATGGCTACACCTTC.

This chain links TRBV27 with TRBJ2-3; 12 nucleotides align to TRBD2. J gave up 1 base and V 9 bases, and 8 bases lay outside the gene matches. The CDR3 totals 16 residues. Germline V CDR1 and CDR2: MNHEY, SMNVEV (reference sequence). CDR3 protein: CARRLAGEACTDTQYF. CDR3 DNA sequence: TGTGCCAGGCGACTAGCGGGGGAGGCGTGCACAGATACGCAGTATTTT.

The V and J genes are TRBV5-1 and TRBJ1-1, with unresolved D. V lost 0 bases to trimming and J lost 2 bases, with 14 bases between them. Germline CDR1 is SGHRS and CDR2 is YFSETQ. The CDR3 length is 16 residues. The chain's CDR3 is CASSLAYWQVNTEAFF. The CDR3 DNA is TGCGCCAGCAGCTTGGCCTACTGGCAGGTAAACACTGAAGCTTTCTTT.

The chain combines TRBV11-2 with TRBJ1-1; 10 bases align to TRBD1. The CDR3 sequence is 16 residues long. Germline lookup yields CDR1 SGHAT and CDR2 FQNNGV. J gave up 4 bases and V 5 bases, and 10 bases lay outside the gene matches. The CDR3 loop reads CASSPRPGTGVTEAFF. Written as DNA, the CDR3 is TGTGCCAGCAGCCCACGTCCCGGGACAGGGGTCACTGAAGCTTTCTTT.

The chain links TRBV7-9 to TRBJ1-5; 9 bases are a match to TRBD1. With V trimmed by 4 bases and J by 6 bases, 7 bases remained unmatched. The CDR3 consists of 15 residues. Looked up from germline, CDR1 is SEHNR and CDR2 is FQNEAQ (reference sequence). This chain's CDR3 is CASSWGQGEGQPQHF. CDR3 nucleotide sequence: TGTGCCAGCAGCTGGGGACAGGGCGAGGGTCAGCCCCAGCATTTT.

The rearrangement links TRBV7-9 to TRBJ2-7; D possibly corresponds to TRBD1 (6 bases). Germline lookup yields CDR1 SEHNR and CDR2 FQNEAQ (reference sequence). Trimming removed 5 bases from V and 1 base from J, with 18 bases in between. CDR3 length equals 16 residues. The CDR3 DNA sequence: TGTGCCAGCAGCCCACCGGACAGCAATCGTTCCTACGAGCAGTACTTC. Translation gives CASSPPDSNRSYEQYF.

The rearrangement uses TRBV5-1 and TRBJ2-5, with a possible D match to TRBD2 (5 bases). Germline CDR1 and CDR2: SGHRS and YFSETQ. V was pared by 0 bases and J by 0 bases, with 9 bases between. The CDR3 runs 15 residues. CDR3 sequence reads: CASSLVWENQETQYF. DNA for the CDR3: TGCGCCAGCAGCTTGGTATGGGAGAACCAAGAGACCCAGTACTTC.

The V gene is TRBV19, the J gene TRBJ1-1, with D unclear. This CDR3 contains 14 residues. CDR1 and CDR2 from the germline V gene are LNHDA and SQIVND (reference sequence). V lost 5 bases, J lost 0 bases, and 10 bases lay in between. The CDR3 DNA reads TGTGCCAGTAGTTCTGAGGGTATGAACACTGAAGCTTTCTTT. Amino acid sequence: CASSSEGMNTEAFF. The full variable domain, in which reference TRBV19 and TRBJ1-1 provide the parts outside the CDR3, is DGGITQSPKYLFRKEGQNVTLSCEQNLNHDAMYWYRQDPGQGLRLIYYSQIVNDFQKGDIAEGYSVSREKKESFPLTVTSAQKNPTAFYLCASSSEGMNTEAFFGQGTRLTVV.

This clone appeared a few times. This rearrangement joins TRBV19 to TRBJ1-2, with 9 nucleotides matching TRBD1. The germline V gene has CDR1 LNHDA and CDR2 SQIVND (reference sequence). The CDR3 has 13 amino acids. J lost 6 bases, V lost 4 bases, and 3 bases had no gene match. CDR3 nucleotide sequence: TGTGCCAGTAGTAGACAGGGGGACGATGGCTACACCTTC. It codes for CASSRQGDDGYTF.

This clone was recorded once. V is TRBV16 and J is TRBJ2-3; D may be TRBD2 (5 bases). Germline values: CDR1 KGHSY, CDR2 FQNENV. CDR3 length: 15 amino acids. V was cut by 0 bases and J by 3 bases, with 10 bases left in between. In DNA form, the CDR3 reads TGTGCCAGCAGCCAATCGCGGGTCTCAACAGATACGCAGTATTTT. Its protein product is CASSQSRVSTDTQYF.

The chain joins TRBV7-2 to TRBJ2-2; 9 nucleotides line up with TRBD2. Trimming removed 5 bases from V and 4 bases from J; junction bases left unmatched: 5. Germline V gene data show CDR1 as SGHTA and CDR2 as FQGNSA. There are 15 residues in the CDR3. The DNA of the CDR3 is TGTGCCAGCAGCCGGCCAGCGGGGGGCACCGGGGAGCTGTTTTTT. This translates into CASSRPAGGTGELFF.